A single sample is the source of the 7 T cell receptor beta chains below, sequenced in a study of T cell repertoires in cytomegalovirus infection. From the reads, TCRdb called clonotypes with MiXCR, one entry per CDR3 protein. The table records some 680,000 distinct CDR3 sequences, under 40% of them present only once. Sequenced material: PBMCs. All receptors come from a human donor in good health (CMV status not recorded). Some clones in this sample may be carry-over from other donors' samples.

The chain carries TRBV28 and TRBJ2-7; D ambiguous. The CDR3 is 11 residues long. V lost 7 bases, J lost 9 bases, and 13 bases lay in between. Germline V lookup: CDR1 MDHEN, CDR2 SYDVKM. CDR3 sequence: CASTNRAGQYF. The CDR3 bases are TGTGCCAGCACCAATAGGGCCGGGCAGTACTTC.

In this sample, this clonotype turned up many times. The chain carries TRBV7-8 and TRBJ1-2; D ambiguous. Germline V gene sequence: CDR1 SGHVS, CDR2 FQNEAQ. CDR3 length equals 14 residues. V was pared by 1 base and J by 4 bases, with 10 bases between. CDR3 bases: TGTGCCAGCAGCTTAGTTCGGGAAACCTATGGCTACACCTTC. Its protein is CASSLVRETYGYTF. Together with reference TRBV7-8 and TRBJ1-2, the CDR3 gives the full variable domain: GAGVSQSPRYKVAKRGQDVALRCDPISGHVSLFWYQQALGQGPEFLTYFQNEAQLDKSGLPSDRFFAERPEGSVSTLKIQRTQQEDSAVYLCASSLVRETYGYTFGSGTRLTVV.

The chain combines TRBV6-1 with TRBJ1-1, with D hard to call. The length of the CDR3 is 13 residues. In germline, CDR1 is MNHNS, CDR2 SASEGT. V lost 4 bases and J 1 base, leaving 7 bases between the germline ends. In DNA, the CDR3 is TGTGCCAGCAGTGGCGTGGCGAACACTGAAGCTTTCTTT. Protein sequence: CASSGVANTEAFF.

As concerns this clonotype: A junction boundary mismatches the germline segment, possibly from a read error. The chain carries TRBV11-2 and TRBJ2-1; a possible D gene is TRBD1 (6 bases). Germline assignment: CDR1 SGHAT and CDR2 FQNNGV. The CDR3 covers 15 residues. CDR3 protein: CASSIDRLDYNEQFF. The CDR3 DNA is TGTGCCAGCAGCATAGACAGGCTCGATTACAATGAGCAGTTCTTC.

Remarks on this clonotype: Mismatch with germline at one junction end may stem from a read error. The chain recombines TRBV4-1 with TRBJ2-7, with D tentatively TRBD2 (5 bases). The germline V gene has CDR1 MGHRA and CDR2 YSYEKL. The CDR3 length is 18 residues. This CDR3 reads CASSQVPPQEALSYEKYF. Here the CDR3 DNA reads TGCGCCAGCAGCCAAGTTCCTCCCCAGGAGGCCCTGTCCTACGAGAAGTACTTC.

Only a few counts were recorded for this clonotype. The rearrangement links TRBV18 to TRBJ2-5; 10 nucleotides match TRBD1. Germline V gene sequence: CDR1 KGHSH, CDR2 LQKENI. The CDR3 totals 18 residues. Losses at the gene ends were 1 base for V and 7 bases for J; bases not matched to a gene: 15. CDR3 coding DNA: TGTGCCAGCTCACCACGGGCGGCGGACAGGGGGTCCAGTACGACCCAGTACTTC. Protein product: CASSPRAADRGSSTTQYF.

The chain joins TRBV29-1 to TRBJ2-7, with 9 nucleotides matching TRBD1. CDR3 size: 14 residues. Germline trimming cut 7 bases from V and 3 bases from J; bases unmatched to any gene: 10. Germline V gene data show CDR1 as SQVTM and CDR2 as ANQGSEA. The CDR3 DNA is TGCAGCGCCACATGGGACAGGGAGGACTACGAGCAGTACTTC. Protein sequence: CSATWDREDYEQYF.